These T cell receptor beta chains were read from a single sample in a study of spatial heterogeneity in lung cancer. TCRdb reanalysed the 5' RACE reads using MiXCR and keeps one entry per CDR3 protein. The table lists some 21,000 distinct CDR3 sequences, around 3.2% of them singletons. Sequenced material: PBMCs, taken at surgery. The receptors shown here come from a female donor with early-stage non-small cell lung cancer. Both conserved end residues are part of each CDR3.

j_call | v_call | cdr3_aa
TRBJ2-7 | TRBV12-3/TRBV12-4 | CASSFSRSFLGTSGQSSYEQYF
TRBJ2-5 | TRBV11-2 | CASSLKQGPGAQYF
TRBJ2-1 | TRBV3-1 | CASRQRSGRSYNEQFF
TRBJ1-6 | TRBV27 | CASSFGFLEQPDGYSPLHF
TRBJ2-7 | TRBV4-1 | CASSQFTSVGNYEQYF
TRBJ1-2 | TRBV6-5 | CASSYSKTGNYGYTF
TRBJ1-4 | TRBV20-1 | CSASPHIRATNEKLFF
TRBJ2-7 | TRBV10-2 | CASWAGTAEREQYF
TRBJ2-5 | TRBV2 | CASSPGGQETQYF
TRBJ2-7 | TRBV2 | CASTSGYEQYF
TRBJ2-5 | TRBV20-1 | CSATRTSGETQYF
TRBJ2-2 | TRBV7-8 | CASSLGGADTGELFF
TRBJ2-7 | TRBV27 | CASSFRQHYEQYF
TRBJ2-3 | TRBV27 | CASSLTSGRPDTQYF
TRBJ2-5 | TRBV20-1 | CSARGYSGRELVETQYF
TRBJ1-5 | TRBV12-3/TRBV12-4 | CASSLTGGDQPQHF
TRBJ2-5 | TRBV6-5 | CASRSDREVQETQYF